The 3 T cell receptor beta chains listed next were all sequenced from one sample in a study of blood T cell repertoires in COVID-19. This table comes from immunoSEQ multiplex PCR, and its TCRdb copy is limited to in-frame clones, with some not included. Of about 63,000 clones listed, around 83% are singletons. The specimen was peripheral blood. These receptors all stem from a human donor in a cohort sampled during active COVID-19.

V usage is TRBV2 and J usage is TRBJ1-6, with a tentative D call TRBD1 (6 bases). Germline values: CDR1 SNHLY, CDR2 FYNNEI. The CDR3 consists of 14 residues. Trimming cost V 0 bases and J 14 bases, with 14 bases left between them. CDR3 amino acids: CASSEALRGGTLHF. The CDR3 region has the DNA TGTGCCAGCAGTGAAGCGCTTCGGGGGGGCACCCTCCACTTT.

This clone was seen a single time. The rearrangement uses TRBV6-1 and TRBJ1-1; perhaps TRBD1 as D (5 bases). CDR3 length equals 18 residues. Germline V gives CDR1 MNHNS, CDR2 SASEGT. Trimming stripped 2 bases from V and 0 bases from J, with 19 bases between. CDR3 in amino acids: CASSEKEGLGGMNTEAFF. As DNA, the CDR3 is TGTGCCAGCAGTGAAAAGGAGGGTCTGGGGGGGATGAACACTGAAGCTTTCTTT.

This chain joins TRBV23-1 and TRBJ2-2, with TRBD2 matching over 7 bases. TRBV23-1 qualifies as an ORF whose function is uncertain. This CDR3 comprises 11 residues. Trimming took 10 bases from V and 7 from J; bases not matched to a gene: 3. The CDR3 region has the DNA TGCGCCAACTCGGGGGGCGGGGAGCTGTTTTTT. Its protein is CANSGGGELFF.